Following are 24 T cell receptor beta chains from one sample sequenced in a study of T cells in Graves' hyperthyroidism and ophthalmopathy. RNA transcripts served as the template for amplifying TCR beta CDR3 regions. Researchers ran a first-round RT-PCR on the TCR CDR3 using the HTBI primer set. MiXCR, run by TCRdb on the multiplex PCR reads, gives a single entry per CDR3 protein. This sample has 560,000 or so distinct CDR3 sequences, with 20% found just once. The sequenced sample consisted of blood. These receptors were obtained from a man in his forties or fifties with Graves' ophthalmopathy.

This clonotype showed up many times. The genes are TRBV2 and TRBJ2-2; 8 nucleotides align to TRBD1. The CDR3 covers 14 residues. Trimming removed 7 bases from V and 2 bases from J; junction bases left unmatched: 3. CDR1 is SNHLY, CDR2 FYNNEI, per germline. CDR3 coding DNA: TGTGCCAGCACCGGACAGGGAAACACCGGGGAGCTGTTTTTT. It specifies CASTGQGNTGELFF.

This clonotype was picked up a small number of times. J is TRBJ2-7 and V is TRBV20-1, with a possible D match to TRBD2 (5 bases). The CDR3 sequence is 15 residues long. V gave up 0 bases and J gave up 3 bases, with 15 bases separating them. CDR1 and CDR2 (germline): DFQATT, SNEGSKA (reference sequence). CDR3 DNA sequence: TGCAGTGCTAGAGATAAGGCTAGCCCCCTCTACGAGCAGTACTTC. Its protein is CSARDKASPLYEQYF.

This clonotype has at least ten counts. The chain has TRBV20-1 and TRBJ1-1, with 10 bases matching TRBD1. Germline-derived CDR1 and CDR2 are DFQATT and SNEGSKA (reference sequence). Trimming cost V 1 base and J 1 base; bases outside gene matches: 0. The CDR3 consists of 14 residues. The CDR3 coding sequence is TGCAGTGCTAGAGGGGACAGGGGGAACACTGAAGCTTTCTTT. Amino acid sequence: CSARGDRGNTEAFF.

The chain joins TRBV27 to TRBJ2-7; D perhaps matches TRBD2 (5 bases). The CDR3 sequence is 14 residues long. Germline CDR1 reads MNHEY; CDR2 reads SMNVEV (reference sequence). The V and J ends lost 2 bases and 4 bases respectively, with 12 bases between them. The CDR3 protein is CASSLDGNGYEQYF. In DNA form, the CDR3 reads TGTGCCAGCAGTTTAGACGGGAATGGGTACGAGCAGTACTTC.

In this sample, this clonotype turned up a few times. V usage is TRBV9 and J usage is TRBJ2-5, with D unclear. V lost 4 bases and J 3 bases, leaving 13 bases between the germline ends. The length of the CDR3 is 14 residues. In germline, CDR1 is SGDLS, CDR2 YYNGEE. The CDR3 protein is CASSPKWGEETQYF. CDR3 coding DNA: TGTGCCAGCAGCCCCAAGTGGGGTGAAGAGACCCAGTACTTC. Full variable domain (missing parts from reference TRBV9 and TRBJ2-5): DSGVTQTPKHLITATGQRVTLRCSPRSGDLSVYWYQQSLDQGLQFLIQYYNGEERAKGNILERFSAQQFPDLHSELNLSSLELGDSALYFCASSPKWGEETQYFGPGTRLLVL.

This clonotype has ten or more counts. The CDR3 here is CASTKTATNEKLFF. DNA of the CDR3: TGTGCCAGCACGAAGACTGCAACTAATGAAAAACTGTTTTTT. The chain joins TRBV12-3 or TRBV12-4 to TRBJ1-4; D is ambiguous. CDR3 length: 14 residues. V dropped 7 bases and J dropped 0 bases, with 9 bases sitting between them.

This chain uses TRBV6-1 with TRBJ1-5; the D gene is possibly TRBD1 (5 bases). CDR1 is MNHNS, CDR2 SASEGT, per germline. V dropped 5 bases and J dropped 0 bases, with 23 bases sitting between them. This CDR3 comprises 19 residues. The CDR3, as DNA: TGTGCCAGCAGTAGGGCTCCCGGCCCGGGACGGAATAGCAATCAGCCCCAGCATTTT. It encodes CASSRAPGPGRNSNQPQHF.

This clonotype occurred a few times. The V and J genes are TRBV6-1 and TRBJ1-4; D unresolved. Trimming took off 6 bases at V and 7 bases at J, with 21 bases between the two ends. The CDR3 consists of 16 residues. The germline gives CDR1 MNHNS, CDR2 SASEGT. The CDR3 here is CASRDPLGPAREKLFF. The CDR3 DNA is TGTGCCAGCAGGGATCCGTTAGGTCCCGCGCGTGAAAAACTGTTTTTT.

In this sample, this clonotype turned up many times. The chain joins TRBV29-1 to TRBJ2-1; the D gene is possibly TRBD2 (6 bases). Trimming stripped 5 bases from V and 8 bases from J, with 16 bases between. The CDR3 covers 13 residues. Germline V CDR1 and CDR2: SQVTM, ANQGSEA. CDR3 residues: CSVRGTMRDEQFF. In DNA form, the CDR3 reads TGCAGCGTTCGGGGGACCATGAGGGATGAGCAGTTCTTC.

This clonotype was counted many times. One end of the junction does not line up with germline, which may come from a read error. The chain has TRBV7-2 and TRBJ2-5; 13 nucleotides line up with TRBD2. This CDR3 comprises 14 residues. The germline CDR1 and CDR2 sequences are SGHTA and FQGNSA. This CDR3 is CASSVGLAGETQYF. CDR3 nucleotides: TGTGCTAGCAGCGTGGGACTAGCGGGGGAGACCCAGTACTTC.

This clonotype has a handful of counts. CDR3 region: CASSQGWSPHEQYF. CDR3 sequence (DNA): TGCGCCAGCAGCCAAGGCTGGTCCCCCCACGAGCAGTACTTC. The rearrangement links TRBV4-1 to TRBJ2-7, with D uncertain. Trimming cost V 1 base and J 5 bases, with 12 bases left between them. Germline lookup yields CDR1 MGHRA and CDR2 YSYEKL. The CDR3 has 14 residues.

The chain joins TRBV6-1 to TRBJ2-7, with no clear D. The germline CDR1 and CDR2 sequences are MNHNS and SASEGT. V lost 6 bases and J 1 base, leaving 16 bases between the germline ends. The CDR3 totals 15 residues. The CDR3 loop reads CASSSERPDSYEQYF. Here the CDR3 DNA reads TGTGCCAGCAGCTCAGAGAGGCCGGATTCCTACGAGCAGTACTTC.

This clonotype has just a few counts. The V and J genes are TRBV19 and TRBJ2-4, with D possibly matching TRBD2 (6 bases). The V and J ends lost 8 bases and 6 bases respectively, with 14 bases between them. The CDR3 is 13 amino acids. Germline V CDR1 and CDR2: LNHDA, SQIVND (reference sequence). CDR3 sequence reads: CASVGLGGNIQYF. CDR3 in DNA: TGTGCCAGTGTCGGCCTGGGGGGAAACATTCAGTACTTC.

The chain has TRBV20-1 and TRBJ2-5; the match to TRBD2 covers 11 bases. Trimming at V came to 7 bases and at J to 3 bases, leaving 4 bases not matched to a gene. The CDR3 runs to 13 residues. Per germline, CDR1 DFQATT and CDR2 SNEGSKA (reference sequence). CDR3 sequence reads: CSVSGGAEETQYF. In DNA, the CDR3 is TGCAGTGTTAGCGGGGGGGCAGAAGAGACCCAGTACTTC.

There are many counts of this clonotype. The chain links TRBV7-3 to TRBJ2-1; 12 nucleotides align to TRBD2. This CDR3 is built from 15 residues. Per the germline V gene, CDR1 is SGHTA and CDR2 is FQGTGA. Losses at the gene ends were 5 bases for V and 10 bases for J; bases not matched to a gene: 9. The CDR3 spells CASSLRLAGAEEQFF. DNA of the CDR3: TGTGCCAGCAGCCTGAGACTAGCGGGAGCAGAAGAGCAGTTCTTC. Filled out from reference TRBV7-3 and TRBJ2-1, the complete variable domain reads GAGVSQTPSNKVTEKGKYVELRCDPISGHTALYWYRQSLGQGPEFLIYFQGTGAADDSGLPNDRFFAVRPEGSVSTLKIQRTERGDSAVYLCASSLRLAGAEEQFFGPGTRLTVL.

This clonotype was detected ten times or more. The chain couples TRBV18 to TRBJ2-1; 8 nucleotides agree with TRBD1. Looked up from germline, CDR1 is KGHSH and CDR2 is LQKENI. V was pared by 5 bases and J by 3 bases, with 3 bases of the junction left unmatched. There are 14 residues in the CDR3. CDR3 sequence: CASSTGQGYNEQFF. Written as DNA, the CDR3 is TGTGCCAGCTCAACTGGACAGGGCTACAATGAGCAGTTCTTC.

J is TRBJ2-2 and V is TRBV6-1; TRBD1 aligns across 9 bases. The V and J ends lost 8 bases and 3 bases, in that order; junction bases with no gene match: 7. Per the germline V gene, CDR1 is MNHNS and CDR2 is SASEGT. The CDR3 contains 15 residues. The CDR3 sequence: CASLRTGAYTGELFF. As DNA, the CDR3 is TGTGCCAGCCTACGGACAGGGGCTTACACCGGGGAGCTGTTTTTT.

This clonotype showed up just a few times. This rearrangement joins TRBV5-4 to TRBJ1-1; D might be TRBD1 (6 bases). CDR3 length: 14 amino acids. Trimming removed 2 bases at V and 10 bases at J, with 18 bases between. In germline, CDR1 is SGHNT, CDR2 YYREEE (reference sequence). CDR3 amino acids: CASSFDSQGRGAFF. The DNA for the CDR3 is TGTGCCAGCAGCTTTGATTCGCAGGGCAGGGGAGCTTTCTTT.

This clonotype was seen a few times. The chain has TRBV19 and TRBJ1-5, with D unresolved. CDR1 and CDR2 (germline): LNHDA, SQIVND (reference sequence). V gave up 7 bases and J gave up 3 bases, with 13 bases separating them. The CDR3 covers 14 residues. CDR3 DNA sequence: TGTGCCAGTAAACCCGCGGAGAACAATCAGCCCCAGCATTTT. This codes for CASKPAENNQPQHF.

In its sample, this clonotype was seen once. V gene TRBV5-6 combines with J gene TRBJ2-1; the D is unclear. Germline loops: CDR1 SGHDT, CDR2 YYEEEE. This CDR3 is 15 amino acids long. V lost 1 base and J lost 7, with 15 bases in between. The CDR3 spells CASSLSPSLNNEQFF. CDR3 coding DNA: TGTGCCAGCAGCTTGAGCCCATCCCTTAATAATGAGCAGTTCTTC.

V usage is TRBV6-9 and J usage is TRBJ2-7; 7 bases fit TRBD1. CDR1 is MNHGY and CDR2 is SVAAGI in the germline V gene. The V and J ends lost 6 bases and 3 bases, in that order; junction bases with no gene match: 11. This CDR3 contains 15 residues. CDR3 protein: CASSFSGTVNYEQYF. CDR3 nucleotide sequence: TGTGCCAGCAGCTTTTCCGGGACAGTAAACTACGAGCAGTACTTC.

This chain joins TRBV11-2 and TRBJ2-3, with 10 bases aligning to TRBD2. V shed 8 bases and J 11 bases; nucleotides not matched to a gene: 19. Germline loops: CDR1 SGHAT, CDR2 FQNNGV. This CDR3 has 16 residues. CDR3 protein: CASGYPPTGTSEKQYF. CDR3 in DNA: TGTGCCAGCGGATACCCCCCTACCGGGACTAGCGAGAAGCAGTATTTT. Full variable domain (rest looked up from reference TRBV11-2 and TRBJ2-3): EAGVAQSPRYKIIEKRQSVAFWCNPISGHATLYWYQQILGQGPKLLIQFQNNGVVDDSQLPKDRFSAERLKGVDSTLKIQPAKLEDSAVYLCASGYPPTGTSEKQYFGPGTRLTVL.

This clonotype was counted a few times. The J gene is TRBJ2-2, the V gene TRBV5-1; no reliable D call. V was clipped by 4 bases and J by 1 base, with 8 bases between them. The CDR3 loop spans 14 amino acids. Germline CDR1 is SGHRS and CDR2 is YFSETQ. The CDR3 protein is CASSIGWNTGELFF. The CDR3 DNA sequence: TGCGCCAGCAGCATAGGGTGGAACACCGGGGAGCTGTTTTTT.

About this clonotype itself: A junction end diverges from the germline sequence, so it may reflect a read error. This CDR3 reads CTSSQRGVYGYTF. CDR3 bases: TGTACCAGCAGTCAGCGTGGGGTCTATGGCTACACCTTC. The V and J genes are TRBV12-3 or TRBV12-4 and TRBJ1-2; D uncertain. The CDR3 is 13 residues long.